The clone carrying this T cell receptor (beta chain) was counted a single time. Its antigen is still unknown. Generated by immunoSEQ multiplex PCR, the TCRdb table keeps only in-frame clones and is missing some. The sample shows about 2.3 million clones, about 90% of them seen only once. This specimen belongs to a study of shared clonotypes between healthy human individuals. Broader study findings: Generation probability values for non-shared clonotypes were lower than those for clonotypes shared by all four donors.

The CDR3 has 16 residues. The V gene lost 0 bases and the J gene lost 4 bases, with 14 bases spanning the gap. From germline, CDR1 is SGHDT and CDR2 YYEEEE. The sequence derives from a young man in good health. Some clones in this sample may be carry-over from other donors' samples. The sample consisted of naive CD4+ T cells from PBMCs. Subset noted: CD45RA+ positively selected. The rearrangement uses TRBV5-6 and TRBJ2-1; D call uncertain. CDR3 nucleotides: TGTGCCAGCAGCTTGGTGTGGGTGGCCTCTTACAATGAGCAGTTCTTC. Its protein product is CASSLVWVASYNEQFF.